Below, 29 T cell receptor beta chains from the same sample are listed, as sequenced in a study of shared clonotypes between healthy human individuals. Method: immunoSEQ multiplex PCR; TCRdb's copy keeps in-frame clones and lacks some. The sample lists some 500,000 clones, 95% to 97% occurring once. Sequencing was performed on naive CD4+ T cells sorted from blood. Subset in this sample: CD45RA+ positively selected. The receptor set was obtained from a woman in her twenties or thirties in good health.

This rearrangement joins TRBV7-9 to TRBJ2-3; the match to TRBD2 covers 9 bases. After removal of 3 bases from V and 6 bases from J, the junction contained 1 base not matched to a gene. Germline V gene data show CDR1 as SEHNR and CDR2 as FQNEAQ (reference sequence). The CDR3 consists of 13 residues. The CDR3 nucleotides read TGTGCCAGCAGCTTCGGGACTAGCGATACGCAGTATTTT. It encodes CASSFGTSDTQYF.

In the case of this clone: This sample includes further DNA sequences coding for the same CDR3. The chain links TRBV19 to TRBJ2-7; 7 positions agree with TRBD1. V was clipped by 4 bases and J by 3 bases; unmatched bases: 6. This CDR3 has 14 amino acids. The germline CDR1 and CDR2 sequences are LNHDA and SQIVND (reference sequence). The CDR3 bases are TGTGCCAGTAGTAAACCGGGACAGAGCTACGAGCAGTACTTC. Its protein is CASSKPGQSYEQYF.

CDR3 DNA: TGTGCCAGCAATGGGGCAGACCCCCACGAGCAGTACTTC. This gives the protein CASNGADPHEQYF. The genes are TRBV28 and TRBJ2-7; a weak D match, TRBD1 (5 bases). V lost 7 bases and J 5 bases, leaving 15 bases between the germline ends. This CDR3 comprises 13 residues. From germline, CDR1 is MDHEN and CDR2 SYDVKM.

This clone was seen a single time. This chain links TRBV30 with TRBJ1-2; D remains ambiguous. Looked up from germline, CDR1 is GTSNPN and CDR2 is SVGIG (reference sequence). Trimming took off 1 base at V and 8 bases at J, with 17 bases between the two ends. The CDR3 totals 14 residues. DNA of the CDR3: TGTGCCTGGAGTGCCCATCTCCTGATACACGGCTACACCTTC. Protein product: CAWSAHLLIHGYTF.

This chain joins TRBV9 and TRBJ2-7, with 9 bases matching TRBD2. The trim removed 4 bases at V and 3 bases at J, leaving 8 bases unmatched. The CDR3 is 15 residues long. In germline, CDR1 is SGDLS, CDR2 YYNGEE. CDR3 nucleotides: TGTGCCAGCAGCCCACAGGGGACTAGCAGCTACGAGCAGTACTTC. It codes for CASSPQGTSSYEQYF. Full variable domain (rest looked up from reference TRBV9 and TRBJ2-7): DSGVTQTPKHLITATGQRVTLRCSPRSGDLSVYWYQQSLDQGLQFLIQYYNGEERAKGNILERFSAQQFPDLHSELNLSSLELGDSALYFCASSPQGTSSYEQYFGPGTRLTVT.

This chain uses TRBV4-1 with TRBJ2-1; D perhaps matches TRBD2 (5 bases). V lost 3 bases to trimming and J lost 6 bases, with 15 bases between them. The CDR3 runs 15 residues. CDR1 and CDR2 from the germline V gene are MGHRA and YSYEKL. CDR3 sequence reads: CASSQQILGSNEQFF. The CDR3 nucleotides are TGCGCCAGCAGCCAGCAGATCTTAGGGAGCAATGAGCAGTTCTTC.

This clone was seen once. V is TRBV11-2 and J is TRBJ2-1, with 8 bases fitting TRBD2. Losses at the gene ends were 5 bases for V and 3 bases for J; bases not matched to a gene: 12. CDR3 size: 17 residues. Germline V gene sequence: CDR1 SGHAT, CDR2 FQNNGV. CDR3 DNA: TGTGCCAGCAGCCCCTTGGAAGCGGGAGTGTTCTACAATGAGCAGTTCTTC. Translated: CASSPLEAGVFYNEQFF.

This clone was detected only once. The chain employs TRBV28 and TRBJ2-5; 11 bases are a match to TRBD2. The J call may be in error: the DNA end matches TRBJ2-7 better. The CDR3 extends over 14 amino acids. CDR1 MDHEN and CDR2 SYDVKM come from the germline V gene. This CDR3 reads CASGRLAGLYEQYF. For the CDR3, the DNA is TGTGCCAGCGGTCGACTAGCGGGGTTGTACGAGCAGTACTTC.

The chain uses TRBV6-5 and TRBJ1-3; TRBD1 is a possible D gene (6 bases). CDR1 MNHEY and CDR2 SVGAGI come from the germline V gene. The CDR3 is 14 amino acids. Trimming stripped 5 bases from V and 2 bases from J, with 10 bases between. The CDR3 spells CASSPGVPGNTIYF. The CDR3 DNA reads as TGTGCCAGCAGTCCAGGGGTCCCTGGAAACACCATATATTTT.

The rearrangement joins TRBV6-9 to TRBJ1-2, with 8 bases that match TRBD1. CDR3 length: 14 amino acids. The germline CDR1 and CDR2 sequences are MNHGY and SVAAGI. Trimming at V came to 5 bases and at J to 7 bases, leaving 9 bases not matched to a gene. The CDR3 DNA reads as TGTGCCAGCAGTACCCGGACAGGGATAGGTGGCTACACCTTC. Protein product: CASSTRTGIGGYTF.

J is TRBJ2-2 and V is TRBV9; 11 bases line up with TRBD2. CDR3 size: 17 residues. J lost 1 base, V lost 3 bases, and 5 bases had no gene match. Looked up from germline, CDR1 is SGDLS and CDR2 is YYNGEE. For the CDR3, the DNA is TGTGCCAGCAGCGAACGGGGGACTAGCGGGAACACCGGGGAGCTGTTTTTT. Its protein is CASSERGTSGNTGELFF.

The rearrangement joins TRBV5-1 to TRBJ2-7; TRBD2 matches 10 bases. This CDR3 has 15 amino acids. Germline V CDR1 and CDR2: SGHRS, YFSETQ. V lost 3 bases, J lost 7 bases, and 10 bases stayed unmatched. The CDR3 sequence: CASSSRGLAGVEQYF. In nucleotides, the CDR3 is TGCGCCAGCAGCTCGAGGGGGCTAGCGGGAGTGGAGCAGTACTTC.

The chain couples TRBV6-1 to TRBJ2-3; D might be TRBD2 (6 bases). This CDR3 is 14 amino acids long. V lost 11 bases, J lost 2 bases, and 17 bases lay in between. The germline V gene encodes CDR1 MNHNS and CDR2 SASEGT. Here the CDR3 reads CASRRAHTTDTQYF. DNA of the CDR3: TGTGCCTCCCGGAGGGCCCACACCACAGATACGCAGTATTTT.

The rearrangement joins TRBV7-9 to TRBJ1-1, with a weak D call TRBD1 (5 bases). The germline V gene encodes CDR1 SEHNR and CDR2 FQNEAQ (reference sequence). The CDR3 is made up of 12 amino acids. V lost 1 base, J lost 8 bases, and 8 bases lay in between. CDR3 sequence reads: CASSLGDREAFF. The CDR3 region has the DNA TGTGCCAGCAGCTTAGGGGACCGAGAAGCTTTCTTT.

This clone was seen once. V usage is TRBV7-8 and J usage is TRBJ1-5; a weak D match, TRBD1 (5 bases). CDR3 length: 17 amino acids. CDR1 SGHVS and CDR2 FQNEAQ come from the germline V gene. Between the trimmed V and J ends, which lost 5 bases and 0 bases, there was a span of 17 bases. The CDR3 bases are TGTGCCAGCAGCCCCGGAAGACAGACTTATAGCAATCAGCCCCAGCATTTT. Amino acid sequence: CASSPGRQTYSNQPQHF.

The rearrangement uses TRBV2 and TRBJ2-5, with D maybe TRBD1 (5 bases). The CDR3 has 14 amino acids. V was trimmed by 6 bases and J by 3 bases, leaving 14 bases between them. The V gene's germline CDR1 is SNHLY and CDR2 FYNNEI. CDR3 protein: CASRIGHNKETQYF. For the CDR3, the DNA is TGTGCCAGCAGGATAGGACATAACAAAGAGACCCAGTACTTC.

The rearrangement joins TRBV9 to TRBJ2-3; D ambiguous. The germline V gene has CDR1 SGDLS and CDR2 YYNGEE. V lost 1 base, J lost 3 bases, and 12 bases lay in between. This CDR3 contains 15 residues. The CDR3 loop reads CASSVNWSPTDTQYF. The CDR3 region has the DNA TGTGCCAGCAGCGTAAACTGGTCCCCGACAGATACGCAGTATTTT.

CDR3 amino acids: CASSFRVAGELFF. CDR3 nucleotides: TGTGCCAGCAGCTTTCGCGTTGCCGGGGAGCTGTTTTTT. The rearrangement links TRBV7-2 to TRBJ2-2; D gene uncertain. This CDR3 has 13 residues. Trimming left V 3 bases short and J 6 bases short, with 8 bases between. CDR1 is SGHTA and CDR2 is FQGNSA in the germline V gene.

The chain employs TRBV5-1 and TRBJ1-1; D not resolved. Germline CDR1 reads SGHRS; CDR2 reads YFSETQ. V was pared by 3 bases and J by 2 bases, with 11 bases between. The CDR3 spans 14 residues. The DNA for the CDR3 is TGCGCCAGCAGCTCGGGGTGGTACAACACTGAAGCTTTCTTT. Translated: CASSSGWYNTEAFF. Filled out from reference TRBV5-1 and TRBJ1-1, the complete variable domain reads KAGVTQTPRYLIKTRGQQVTLSCSPISGHRSVSWYQQTPGQGLQFLFEYFSETQRNKGNFPGRFSGRQFSNSRSEMNVSTLELGDSALYLCASSSGWYNTEAFFGQGTRLTVV.

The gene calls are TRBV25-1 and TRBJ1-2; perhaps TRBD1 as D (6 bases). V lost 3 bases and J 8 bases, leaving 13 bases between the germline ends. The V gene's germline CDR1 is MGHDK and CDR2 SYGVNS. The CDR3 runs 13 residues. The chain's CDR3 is CASSDRRGAGYTF. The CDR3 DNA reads TGTGCCAGCAGTGATCGACGGGGGGCGGGCTACACCTTC.

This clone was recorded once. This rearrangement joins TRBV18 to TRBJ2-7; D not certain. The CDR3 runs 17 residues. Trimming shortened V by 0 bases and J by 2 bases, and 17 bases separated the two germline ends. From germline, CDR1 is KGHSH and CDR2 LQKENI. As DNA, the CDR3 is TGTGCCAGCTCACCACCGGTGTTGAGTCCGAAGACCTACGAGCAGTACTTC. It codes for CASSPPVLSPKTYEQYF.

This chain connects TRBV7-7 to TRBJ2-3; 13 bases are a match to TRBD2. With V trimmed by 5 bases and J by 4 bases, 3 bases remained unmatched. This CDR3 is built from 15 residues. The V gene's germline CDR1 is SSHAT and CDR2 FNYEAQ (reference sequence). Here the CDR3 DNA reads TGTGCCAGCAGCGCCGGACTAGCGGGAGCAGATACGCAGTATTTT. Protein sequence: CASSAGLAGADTQYF.

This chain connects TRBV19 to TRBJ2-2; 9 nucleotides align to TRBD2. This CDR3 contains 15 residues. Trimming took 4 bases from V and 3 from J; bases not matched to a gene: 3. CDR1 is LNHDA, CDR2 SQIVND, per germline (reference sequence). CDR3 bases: TGTGCCAGTAGTACCCTAGCGGGGTACACCGGGGAGCTGTTTTTT. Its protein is CASSTLAGYTGELFF.

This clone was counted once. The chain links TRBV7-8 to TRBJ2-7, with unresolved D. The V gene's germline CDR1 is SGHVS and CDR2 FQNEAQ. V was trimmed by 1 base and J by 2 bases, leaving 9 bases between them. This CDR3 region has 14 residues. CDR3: CASSLDGVPYEQYF. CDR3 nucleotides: TGTGCCAGCAGCTTAGATGGGGTCCCCTACGAGCAGTACTTC.

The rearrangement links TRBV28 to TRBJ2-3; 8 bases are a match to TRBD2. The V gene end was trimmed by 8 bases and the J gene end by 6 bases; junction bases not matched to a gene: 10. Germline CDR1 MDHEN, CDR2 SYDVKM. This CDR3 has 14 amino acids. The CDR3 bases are TGTGCCAGCCTAGCGGGTAATATACTGGATACGCAGTATTTT. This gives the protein CASLAGNILDTQYF.

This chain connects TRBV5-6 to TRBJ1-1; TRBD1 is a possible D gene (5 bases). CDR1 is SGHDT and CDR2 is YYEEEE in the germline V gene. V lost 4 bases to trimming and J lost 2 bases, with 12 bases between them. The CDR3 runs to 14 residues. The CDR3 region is CASSRRGVNTEAFF. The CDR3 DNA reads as TGTGCCAGCAGCCGTCGAGGGGTTAACACTGAAGCTTTCTTT.

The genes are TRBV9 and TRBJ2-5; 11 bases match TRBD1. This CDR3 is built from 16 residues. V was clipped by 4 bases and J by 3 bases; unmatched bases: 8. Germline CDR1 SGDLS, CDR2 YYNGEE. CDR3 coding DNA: TGTGCCAGCAGCATAGGGACAGGGGGGACCGAAGAGACCCAGTACTTC. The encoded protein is CASSIGTGGTEETQYF.

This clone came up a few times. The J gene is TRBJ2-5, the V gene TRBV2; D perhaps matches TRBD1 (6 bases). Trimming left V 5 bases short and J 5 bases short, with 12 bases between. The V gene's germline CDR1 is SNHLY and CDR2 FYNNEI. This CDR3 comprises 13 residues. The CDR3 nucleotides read TGTGCCAGCAGTAATAACAGGGCTGAGACCCAGTACTTC. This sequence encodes CASSNNRAETQYF.

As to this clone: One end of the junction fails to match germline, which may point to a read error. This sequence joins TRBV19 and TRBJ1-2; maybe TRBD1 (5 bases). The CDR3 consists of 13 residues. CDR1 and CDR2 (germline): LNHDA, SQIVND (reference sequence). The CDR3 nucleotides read TGTACCAGTAGTAGCAGGGTACTTCGTGGCTACACCTTC. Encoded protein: CTSSSRVLRGYTF.